This TCR beta chain stems from a study of OX40 agonist ivuxolimab in advanced cancers. The CDR3 extends over 14 amino acids. Germline assignment: CDR1 SGDLS and CDR2 YYNGEE. The ends were cut back, 0 bases at V and 7 bases at J, with 14 bases in the middle. This table comes from immunoSEQ multiplex PCR, and its TCRdb copy is limited to in-frame clones, with some not included. The sample includes about 94,000 clones, roughly 94% seen only once; the top ten take 0.15% to 0.2%. This clonotype was obtained from an adult with an advanced solid tumor such as melanoma, head and neck, liver or kidney cancer. The V call is TRBV9, the J call TRBJ2-7; no clear D gene. The starting material was CD4+ or CD8+ T cells sorted from blood, obtained in a trial of the OX40 agonist ivuxolimab. CDR3: CASSVGLASAEQYF. CDR3 DNA: TGTGCCAGCAGCGTAGGTCTCGCAAGTGCGGAGCAGTACTTC.